Following are 19 T cell receptor beta chains from one sample sequenced in a study of blood T cells in healthy people across ages. A second 7 to 11 cycle PCR used barcoded and J-beta primers. TCRdb reprocessed the 5' RACE reads with MiXCR, giving one entry per CDR3 protein. The sample lists over 1.5 million distinct CDR3 sequences; about 50% were seen once. What was sequenced was blood. Every receptor here comes from a woman aged 35 to 49 in good health.

The chain uses TRBV7-9 and TRBJ2-3; 11 bases map to TRBD2. Germline CDR1 reads SEHNR; CDR2 reads FQNEAQ (reference sequence). The CDR3 has 16 residues. V shed 7 bases and J 7 bases; nucleotides not matched to a gene: 13. CDR3 region: CASTSPLAGGRHTQYF. The DNA for the CDR3 is TGTGCCAGCACCTCTCCATTAGCGGGGGGGCGTCATACGCAGTATTTT.

The rearrangement uses TRBV2 and TRBJ2-3; 11 nucleotides match TRBD2. Germline CDR1 is SNHLY and CDR2 is FYNNEI. This CDR3 has 17 amino acids. Trimming removed 2 bases from V and 4 bases from J; junction bases left unmatched: 8. The CDR3 protein is CASSEWVAGGLSDTQYF. The CDR3 DNA follows: TGTGCCAGCAGTGAATGGGTAGCGGGGGGGCTTTCAGATACGCAGTATTTT.

In its sample, this clonotype was seen a few times. V is TRBV20-1 and J is TRBJ1-1; 9 nucleotides align to TRBD1. Germline CDR1 and CDR2: DFQATT and SNEGSKA (reference sequence). The CDR3 loop spans 13 amino acids. V lost 5 bases and J lost 11; bases outside the gene matches: 12. The CDR3 DNA sequence: TGCAGTGCTGCGCTAAGTACAGGGGGCAAGGCTTTCTTT. Its translation is CSAALSTGGKAFF.

The CDR3 protein is CATSPEGFSTYNEQFF. The CDR3 nucleotides read TGTGCCACCAGCCCCGAGGGGTTCAGCACGTACAATGAGCAGTTCTTC. The rearrangement links TRBV15 to TRBJ2-1; D is perhaps TRBD1 or TRBD2 (5 bases each). V lost 5 bases and J 4 bases, leaving 18 bases between the germline ends. The CDR3 sequence is 16 residues long. CDR1 is LNHNV and CDR2 is YYDKDF in the germline V gene (reference sequence).

The chain has TRBV5-5 and TRBJ2-3; D perhaps matches TRBD2 (6 bases). The ends were cut back, 1 base at V and 10 bases at J, with 13 bases in the middle. The CDR3 extends over 13 amino acids. Germline CDR1 reads SGHKS; CDR2 reads YYEKEE (reference sequence). The CDR3: CASSLSIAEAQYF. The CDR3 DNA follows: TGTGCCAGCAGCTTGTCTATAGCGGAAGCGCAGTATTTT.

A word on this clonotype: Relative to the germline gene, one junction end is altered; a read error may explain this. The J gene is TRBJ2-3, the V gene TRBV10-3; 8 bases align to TRBD2. Germline CDR1 is ENHRY and CDR2 is SYGVKD. The CDR3 covers 15 residues. Written as DNA, the CDR3 is TGTGTCATCAGGGAGAGCGGGGGAAGCACAGATACGCAGTATTTT. Translated: CVIRESGGSTDTQYF.

DNA for the CDR3: TGCAGTGCCGCGGGATACGGGGGAGCCAAAAACATTCAGTACTTC. Encoded protein: CSAAGYGGAKNIQYF. The V and J genes are TRBV20-1 and TRBJ2-4; possibly TRBD2 for D (6 bases). V dropped 6 bases and J dropped 0 bases, with 15 bases sitting between them. The germline V gene encodes CDR1 DFQATT and CDR2 SNEGSKA (reference sequence). The CDR3 length is 15 residues.

This chain joins TRBV29-1 and TRBJ1-2, with 7 nucleotides matching TRBD1. V was pared by 5 bases and J by 0 bases, with 9 bases of the junction left unmatched. Germline CDR1 reads SQVTM; CDR2 reads ANQGSEA. The CDR3 is 15 amino acids. The CDR3 loop is CSVYGTVTANYGYTF. As DNA, the CDR3 is TGCAGCGTTTACGGGACAGTCACCGCTAACTATGGCTACACCTTC. The variable domain in full, with the rest retrieved from reference TRBV29-1 and TRBJ1-2, is SAVISQKPSRDICQRGTSLTIQCQVDSQVTMMFWYRQQPGQSLTLIATANQGSEATYESGFVIDKFPISRPNLTFSTLTVSNMSPEDSSIYLCSVYGTVTANYGYTFGSGTRLTVV.

This clonotype has only a few counts. This chain joins TRBV7-3 and TRBJ2-3, with D perhaps matching TRBD2 (6 bases). V was clipped by 4 bases and J by 3 bases, with 11 bases between them. The CDR3 is made up of 14 amino acids. The germline V gene encodes CDR1 SGHTA and CDR2 FQGTGA. CDR3 residues: CASSSTRLTDTQYF. The CDR3 DNA reads as TGTGCCAGCAGCTCGACTAGATTGACAGATACGCAGTATTTT.

V usage is TRBV28 and J usage is TRBJ2-3; 7 nucleotides agree with TRBD1. In germline, CDR1 is MDHEN, CDR2 SYDVKM. V lost 5 bases to trimming and J lost 2 bases; unmatched junction nucleotides: 7. This CDR3 has 15 amino acids. CDR3 in amino acids: CASSVTGVLTDTQYF. The CDR3 coding sequence is TGTGCCAGCAGTGTAACAGGGGTGCTCACAGATACGCAGTATTTT.

The rearrangement uses TRBV6-5 and TRBJ2-7, with TRBD2 matching over 9 bases. The J call may not be correct, given that the DNA end is closer to TRBJ2-5. This CDR3 comprises 16 residues. Germline V lookup: CDR1 MNHEY, CDR2 SVGAGI. CDR3 sequence reads: CASSYRAGGPWGTQYF. In DNA form, the CDR3 reads TGTGCCAGCAGTTACAGAGCGGGGGGCCCTTGGGGGACCCAGTACTTC.

The chain employs TRBV7-8 and TRBJ2-4, with D tentatively TRBD1 or TRBD2 (5 bases each). CDR3 size: 13 residues. Trimming removed 5 bases at V and 13 bases at J, with 18 bases between. The V gene's germline CDR1 is SGHVS and CDR2 FQNEAQ. The CDR3 DNA follows: TGTGCCAGCAGCCATCCGACCCGGGGCCCCCAGTACTTC. This encodes CASSHPTRGPQYF. Drawing the rest from reference TRBV7-8 and TRBJ2-4, the complete variable domain is GAGVSQSPRYKVAKRGQDVALRCDPISGHVSLFWYQQALGQGPEFLTYFQNEAQLDKSGLPSDRFFAERPEGSVSTLKIQRTQQEDSAVYLCASSHPTRGPQYFGAGTRLSVL.

The chain joins TRBV7-2 to TRBJ1-6; TRBD1 agrees at 7 bases. V lost 11 bases, J lost 8 bases, and 9 bases stayed unmatched. CDR3 length equals 13 residues. From germline, CDR1 is SGHTA and CDR2 FQGNSA. The CDR3 sequence: CAGRTGKDSPLHF. The CDR3 coding sequence is TGTGCCGGGAGGACAGGAAAAGATTCACCCCTCCACTTT. The variable domain in full, with the rest retrieved from reference TRBV7-2 and TRBJ1-6, is GAGVSQSPSNKVTEKGKDVELRCDPISGHTALYWYRQSLGQGLEFLIYFQGNSAPDKSGLPSDRFSAERTGGSVSTLTIQRTQQEDSAVYLCAGRTGKDSPLHFGNGTRLTVT.

This clonotype was observed a few times. The chain couples TRBV5-5 to TRBJ2-7; no definite D call. The V gene lost 4 bases and the J gene lost 0 bases, with 11 bases spanning the gap. CDR3 length: 14 amino acids. Looked up from germline, CDR1 is SGHKS and CDR2 is YYEKEE (reference sequence). The CDR3 here is CASSPPGNSYEQYF. The CDR3 bases are TGTGCCAGCAGCCCGCCGGGTAACTCCTACGAGCAGTACTTC.

V gene TRBV10-2 combines with J gene TRBJ2-3; a possible D gene is TRBD2 (6 bases). The CDR3 extends over 16 amino acids. CDR1 and CDR2 (germline): WSHSY, SAAADI. With 5 bases removed from V and 4 bases from J, the gap between germline ends came to 19 bases. This CDR3 reads CASSLEGRPGADTQYF. Here the CDR3 DNA reads TGCGCCAGCAGTCTGGAGGGACGGCCAGGCGCAGATACGCAGTATTTT.

In its sample, this clonotype was seen a few times. V gene TRBV2 combines with J gene TRBJ2-1; 7 bases line up with TRBD2. Germline values: CDR1 SNHLY, CDR2 FYNNEI. The V gene end was trimmed by 6 bases and the J gene end by 9 bases; junction bases not matched to a gene: 14. The CDR3 contains 15 residues. In DNA form, the CDR3 reads TGTGCCAGCAGCCCCGAGCGGGGATTCTATAGTGAGCAGTTCTTC. It codes for CASSPERGFYSEQFF.

The chain combines TRBV20-1 with TRBJ2-2; D ambiguous. The CDR3 is made up of 13 amino acids. The germline V gene has CDR1 DFQATT and CDR2 SNEGSKA (reference sequence). V lost 7 bases to trimming and J lost 2 bases, with 11 bases between them. The CDR3 region has the DNA TGCAGTGGACTGAGGCAAAACACCGGGGAGCTGTTTTTT. It encodes CSGLRQNTGELFF.

CDR3 sequence reads: CASSLTGGGGNEQFF. In DNA, the CDR3 is TGTGCCAGCAGTCTTACCGGAGGGGGGGGCAATGAGCAGTTCTTC. This rearrangement joins TRBV7-2 to TRBJ2-1, with D possibly matching TRBD2 (7 bases). Trimming took 6 bases from V and 6 from J, leaving 18 bases between them. Per germline, CDR1 SGHTA and CDR2 FQGNSA. CDR3 length equals 15 residues. Using reference TRBV7-2 and TRBJ2-1 for the parts outside the CDR3, the full variable domain is GAGVSQSPSNKVTEKGKDVELRCDPISGHTALYWYRQSLGQGLEFLIYFQGNSAPDKSGLPSDRFSAERTGGSVSTLTIQRTQQEDSAVYLCASSLTGGGGNEQFFGPGTRLTVL.

This chain uses TRBV7-2 with TRBJ2-1, with 12 bases that match TRBD2. Germline V CDR1 and CDR2: SGHTA, FQGNSA. The CDR3 consists of 17 residues. V shed 2 bases, J shed 6 bases, and the junction held 8 bases outside the gene matches. The CDR3 bases are TGTGCCAGCAGCTTAATTTCGACTAGCGGGGGTTTCAATGAGCAGTTCTTC. Protein sequence: CASSLISTSGGFNEQFF.